The rows below give T cell receptor beta chains drawn from one sample of a study of blood T cell repertoires in COVID-19. Measured with immunoSEQ multiplex PCR; TCRdb has only the in-frame clones, and not every one. The sample consists of roughly 150,000 clones, 79% of them appearing once. Material for sequencing was peripheral blood. All receptors derive from a man between 50 and 59 years old with active or convalescent COVID-19. Both conserved end residues are part of each CDR3. A D gene is named only where the DNA matches it firmly. A clone size is listed for some rows: how often the clone was seen (once, few, many), or a class if it is expanded.

D	size	V	J	length	DNA	CDR3
TRBD2	NA	TRBV7-3	TRBJ2-1	14	TGTGCCAGCAGAACTAGCGGAACAAACAATGAGCAGTTCTTC	CASRTSGTNNEQFF
TRBD1	few	TRBV6-2/TRBV6-3	TRBJ1-1	16	TGTGCCAGCAGTTACTTACGGACAGGAATCAACACTGAAGCTTTCTTT	CASSYLRTGINTEAFF
TRBD2	NA	TRBV5-1	TRBJ2-3	16	TGCGCCAGCAGCTTGAAGTCTAGCGGGACCCCAGATACGCAGTATTTT	CASSLKSSGTPDTQYF
TRBD1	NA	TRBV28	TRBJ2-7	12	TGTGCCACAACCGGGACAGTCTACGAGCAGTACTTC	CATTGTVYEQYF
TRBD1	NA	TRBV5-4	TRBJ2-5	15	TGTGCCAGCAGCTTGGGGCAGGGGGCTTTGGAGACCCAGTACTTC	CASSLGQGALETQYF
TRBD1	few	TRBV5-1	TRBJ2-1	15	TGCGCCAGCAGCAACCGGGACAGCCCCTACAATGAGCAGTTCTTC	CASSNRDSPYNEQFF
TRBD2	NA	TRBV5-1	TRBJ2-1	17	TGCGCCAGCAGCTCTTTAGCGGGAGGGATTACATGGAATGAGCAGTTCTTC	CASSSLAGGITWNEQFF
NA	NA	TRBV3-1/TRBV3-2	TRBJ2-7	11	TGTGCCAGCAGCCCCGACAGCGAGCAGTACTTC	CASSPDSEQYF
TRBD1	NA	TRBV6-4	TRBJ2-1	14	TGTGCCAGCAGTTTAAACCCTGGACAGGCTGAGCAGTTCTTC	CASSLNPGQAEQFF
TRBD2	NA	TRBV9	TRBJ2-5	16	TGTGCCAGCAGCGTTGGGGGACTAGCGGCCCAAGAGACCCAGTACTTC	CASSVGGLAAQETQYF
TRBD1	NA	TRBV7-7	TRBJ2-3	16	TGTGCCAGCAGCCCGCAACCGGGACAGGGCGCAGATACGCAGTATTTT	CASSPQPGQGADTQYF
TRBD2	NA	TRBV6-1	TRBJ2-1	15	TGTGCCAGCAGTGAACAACTAGCGGGAGGCAATGAGCAGTTCTTC	CASSEQLAGGNEQFF
TRBD1	once	TRBV7-8	TRBJ1-5	19	TGTGCCAGCAGCTTAGTAGGGGTTCGTAGGGGGCCTTCAGATCAGCCCCAGCATTTT	CASSLVGVRRGPSDQPQHF
TRBD2	NA	TRBV24-1	TRBJ2-5	15	TGTGCCACCAGTGATTTGGACGGGGGGCAAGAGACCCAGTACTTC	CATSDLDGGQETQYF
NA	NA	TRBV5-1	TRBJ2-7	13	TGCGCCAGCAGCGCGGCGGTGCCCTACGAGCAGTACTTC	CASSAAVPYEQYF
TRBD1	NA	TRBV3-1/TRBV3-2	TRBJ2-5	17	TGTGCCAGCAGCCAAGTATTTTTGACAGGGGGAGGGGAGACCCAGTACTTC	CASSQVFLTGGGETQYF
TRBD1	few	TRBV6-5	TRBJ2-7	15	TGTGCCAGCAGTTGGGGGACAGGGGGTTCCTACGAGCAGTACTTC	CASSWGTGGSYEQYF